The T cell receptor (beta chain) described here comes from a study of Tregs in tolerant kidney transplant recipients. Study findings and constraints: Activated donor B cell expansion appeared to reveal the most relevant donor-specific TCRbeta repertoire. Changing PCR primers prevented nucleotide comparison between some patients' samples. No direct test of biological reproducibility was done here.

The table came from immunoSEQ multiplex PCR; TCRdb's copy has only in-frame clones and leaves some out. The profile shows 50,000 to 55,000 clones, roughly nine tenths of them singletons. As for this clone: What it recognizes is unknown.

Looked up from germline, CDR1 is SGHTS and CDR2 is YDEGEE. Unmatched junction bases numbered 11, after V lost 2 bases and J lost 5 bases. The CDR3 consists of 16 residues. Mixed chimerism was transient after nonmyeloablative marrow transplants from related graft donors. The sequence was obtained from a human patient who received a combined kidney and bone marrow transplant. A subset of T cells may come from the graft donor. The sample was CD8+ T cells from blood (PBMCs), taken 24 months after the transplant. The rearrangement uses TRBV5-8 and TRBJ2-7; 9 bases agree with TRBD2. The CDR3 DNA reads TGTGCCAGCAGCTTAGACATAGCGGGAGTTAGGCACGAGCAGTACTTC. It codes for CASSLDIAGVRHEQYF.